One T cell receptor beta chain is described in this entry. This clone was seen more than once but under ten times. The target of this receptor is not known. No base-level quality is on record; no much larger clone is a single base apart. Receptor libraries were prepared by the immunoSEQ multiplex PCR assay. For the multiplex PCR, a mixture combining 60 forward primers for TCR Vbeta segments and 13 reverse primers for TCR Jbeta segments was used. The CDR3 region of rearranged TCR beta genes was amplified from genomic DNA by a multiplex PCR assay. Amplified TCR beta libraries were sequenced as 87-base-pair reads on the Illumina HiSeq System. The original pipeline was this. In a later analysis, roughly 80 million unique TCR beta chains were counted across the approximately 640 repertoires, and some 10 million of these chains were shared by at least two donors. Raw reads were error-corrected and collapsed into unique sequences by a nearest-neighbor algorithm in which closely related sequences were merged to remove PCR and sequencing errors. To assign V, D and J gene segments, CDR3 sequences were aligned to IMGT reference sequences. For a sequence to be retained, a match of at least six nucleotides to both a V gene segment and a J gene segment was required. A rearrangement was called productive if the CDR3 had no stop codons and remained in frame with V and J, and every other rearrangement was called non-productive. CDR3 was defined according to IMGT convention as the region running from the second conserved V-encoded cysteine to the conserved J-encoded phenylalanine. In an earlier analysis of roughly 580 of the donors, sequences lacking an unambiguous match to a single V gene segment were excluded. In an earlier analysis of 587 of the donors, a V segment was called functional when productive rearrangements were above 56.7%, and segregating when the standard deviation between donors exceeded 5%. To diagnose cytomegalovirus status from the catalog of TCR beta chain sequences, a statistical classification framework was built. In a later analysis, TCR nucleotide sequences were compared against IMGT/GENE-DB human TR gene sequences so that V and J genes could be assigned. The TCRdist pipeline was used in a later analysis to assign CDR3 sequences and most-parsimonious VDJ recombination scenarios. In a later analysis, every TCR beta chain was defined by the combination of its CDR3 amino acid sequence and its V-gene family, and reads without a unique V-gene family were dropped. A later analysis removed 592 highly shared, low-generation-probability nucleotide sequences to deal with suspected cross-contamination and a sequencing artifact. For each public chain, a later analysis derived a clonal expansion index from normalized ranks of inferred template counts within each repertoire. In a later analysis, generation probabilities were computed using a VDJ recombination model fitted to out-of-frame rearrangements, and the results were checked against IGoR. A later analysis scored TCR-TCR, TCR-HLA and TCR-CMV co-occurrence with hypergeometric tests, applying a repertoire-size bias correction to TCR pairs. False discovery rates were estimated in a later analysis by permuting HLA or CMV assignments 20 times. A later analysis grouped co-occurring TCRs with DBSCAN, adding TCRdist sequence similarity when clustering within HLA-allele-positive subsets. Repertoires with fewer than 30,000 or more than 120,000 public chains, plus five repertoires with anomalous nucleotide sharing, were excluded from co-occurrence clustering. This immuneACCESS table, as held by TCRdb, lists in-frame sequences with V and J called but not all clones. Of the missing ones, under half trace to an unresolved V gene in checked studies; the others have no known cause. The V and J calls and clone size come from that table; D and trimming were worked out from the DNA. The sample has about 150,000 clones on record, roughly 9% of them singletons. The ten largest clonotypes hold approximately 7.5% of the sample.

In total, roughly 670 healthy bone marrow donors made up the cohort. Cohort members were all nominally healthy when sampled, although unrecorded immune exposures were likely present. The donor tested CMV seropositive, placing the donor among the approximately 290 seropositive members of the cohort. Every donor gave a peripheral blood sample, and the peripheral blood mononuclear cells from that sample were used for TCR beta sequencing. Genomic DNA extraction from the blood cell samples was performed with the Qiagen DNeasy Blood Extraction Kit. The germline V gene encodes CDR1 SGHNT and CDR2 YENEEA. There are 14 amino acids in the CDR3, from cysteine to phenylalanine inclusive. This entry keeps only the CDR3 DNA: 42 bases, framed from base 1. V has 7 bases trimmed and J has 5 bases trimmed; junction bases matching no gene number 7. This specimen comes from a study of cytomegalovirus exposure and HLA in healthy donors (dated by TCRdb to about 2017). Regarding the complete study: In an earlier analysis of 550 to 750 of the donors, approximately 300 Gb of sequence data and 90 million to 120 million unique TCR beta sequences from 150 million to 200 million T cells were reported. An earlier analysis of more than 450 of the donors used high-throughput TCR beta sequencing to judge whether each TCR beta V gene segment behaved as functional or pseudogenic. A later genetic analysis used genome-wide SNP genotypes for about three fifths of the 666 donors, treating that subset as a discovery cohort. A later analysis re-examined previously published TCR beta repertoires from more than 600 donors and added high-resolution HLA genotyping to investigate patterns of TCR occurrence. Roughly five DR-DQ haplotypes were handled as single units for association and clustering because linkage in the cohort was strong. Class I and class II HLA loci were covered by the typing at four-digit resolution. On average, approximately 250,000 unique TCR beta nucleotide sequences were sequenced per donor among about 400 genotyped donors of the cohort, with approximately 18% of those sequences being non-productive. Typing coverage differed by locus: A, B, C, DRB1 and DQB1 were typed in about 629-640 donors, DQA1 in 500 to 550, DPA1 in some 610, and DPB1 in approximately 450. The study combined high-throughput TCR immunosequencing, statistical association of individual TCRs with disease status, and machine learning to predict cytomegalovirus infection status. Rather than using new phenotypic data, the later analysis identified candidate immune exposures from TCR beta sequences and from how often those sequences occurred across donors. Using immunosequencing, the study profiled T cell repertoires from 500 to 800 subjects and related those repertoires to cytomegalovirus serostatus. A separate validation cohort of about 110 different subjects was used in addition to the 666-subject first cohort. Donor age, sex, ethnicity and CMV serostatus were collected together with the repertoire data. The aim of the study was to test whether cataloging public T cell receptors could identify signatures of past pathogen exposure. Every discovery cohort repertoire had been produced on one sequencing platform. About 300 gigabases of sequencing data and around 80 million unique TCR sequences made up an early release that covered several hundred HLA-typed donors. The genetic ancestry cluster associated with self-reported Caucasian donors included 81% of the approximately 410 genotyped donors.

Study-wide conclusions, independent of this receptor: When HLA alleles, especially DR and DQ, strongly co-occurred, TCR associations were difficult to assign to individual alleles. Most CMV-associated TCR beta chains appeared to be HLA-restricted in a later analysis, and the HLA associations seemed to be driven largely by CMV exposure. The study gave a list of about 150 TCR beta chains associated with cytomegalovirus. The 87-base-pair reads could not distinguish some IMGT-functional V segments, including TRBV6-2 and TRBV6-3, so those segments were excluded. A further reported finding was that TCR beta sequences accurately predicted the HLA-A and HLA-B alleles for most subjects in the first cohort. According to a later analysis, TCR association rates differed among HLA loci, with DRB1 alleles showing the most associated TCRs and HLA-C alleles showing the fewest. A later analysis found that HLA-associated TCR beta chains were more clonally expanded and had lower generation probabilities than equally common non-associated chains. Across donors, most TCR sequences were observed very rarely, whereas some public TCRs were present in many individuals. This cohort had only TCR beta chains sequenced, and the lack of alpha or paired-chain data limited which features could be detected. The classifier was reported to diagnose cytomegalovirus status with high specificity and sensitivity in both the original cohort and the validation cohort. Presence/absence analyses assumed roughly uniform sequencing depth across donors, an assumption that may not hold. Linkage disequilibrium might explain the correlated functional status among segregating V segments, but an unknown experimental factor could not be ruled out. HLA typing was unavailable for some donors at each locus, so association tests used only the typed subset. According to the authors, the approach could potentially be generalized to other disease states and immunological phenotypes. At a false discovery rate of 0.05, a later analysis linked around 15,000 TCR beta sequences to specific HLA alleles. A cluster of highly shared sequence variants was judged likely to represent a technical artifact of the sequencing pipeline. In vitro tests confirmed that a few of the cytomegalovirus-associated TCR beta chains recognize cytomegalovirus antigens. According to a later genetic analysis, donors in an Asian-associated ancestry cluster had fewer N-insertions in productive TCRs than the approximately 630-donor mean. In an earlier analysis of about 550 of the donors, most TCR beta V segments were observed in productive rearrangements about 87% or about 30% of the time, broadly matching IMGT annotations. V-gene and J-gene trimming of TCR beta chains was associated with a missense DCLRE1C variant in a later genetic analysis, and the association was replicated in an independent cohort. Because counts were too low, more than 15 rarely observed V segments, including chromosome 9 orphons, were left out of the earlier analysis of a few hundred of the donors. Several of the top co-occurrence clusters appeared to be linked to parvovirus B19, influenza, CMV and Epstein-Barr virus, according to a later analysis. Immune exposure information for the cohort was limited to CMV serostatus.

The TCR comes from a woman in her 40s in good health and CMV-seropositive. Sample: PBMCs. This receptor chain uses TRBV11-3 and TRBJ2-1; TRBD2 agrees with 8 junctional bases. The base sequence is TGTGCCAGCAAGGGAGCGGGGGCCGACAATGAGCAGTTCTTC. This is translated as CASKGAGADNEQFF.